The 22 T cell receptor beta chains below all came from one sample that was sequenced in a study of T cells in Graves' hyperthyroidism and ophthalmopathy. RNA transcripts gave rise to amplified TCR beta CDR3 regions. The HTBI primer set served for first-round RT-PCR of the TCR CDR3. From the multiplex PCR reads, TCRdb called clonotypes with MiXCR, one entry per CDR3 protein. The table has about 340,000 distinct CDR3 sequences, over 20% seen once. Material for sequencing was blood. These receptors originate from a woman aged 45 to 65 with Graves' hyperthyroidism.

This clonotype came up a few times. The chain uses TRBV6-1 and TRBJ2-7; the match to TRBD2 covers 8 bases. The CDR3 is 13 residues long. Germline CDR1 MNHNS, CDR2 SASEGT. With V trimmed by 11 bases and J by 6 bases, 12 bases remained unmatched. The CDR3 loop reads CAARRAGVTEQYF. Here the CDR3 DNA reads TGTGCCGCGCGACGAGCGGGAGTTACCGAGCAGTACTTC.

As concerns this clonotype: The germline gene is not matched at one end of the junction; a read error may be the cause. This chain connects TRBV30 to TRBJ1-1; a possible D gene is TRBD1 (6 bases). Germline assignment: CDR1 GTSNPN and CDR2 SVGIG (reference sequence). There are 13 residues in the CDR3. The CDR3 bases are TGTGCCTGGAGTGGAACAGGGAATACTGAAGCTCTCTTT. Its protein product is CAWSGTGNTEALF.

The sample holds many counts of this clonotype. The chain is built from TRBV7-9 and TRBJ2-3; D unresolved. Trimming shortened V by 6 bases and J by 3 bases, and 19 bases separated the two germline ends. Germline CDR1 reads SEHNR; CDR2 reads FQNEAQ (reference sequence). CDR3 size: 16 residues. The CDR3, as DNA: TGTGCCAGCAGTCAGAGGCGGTTGGGAAGTACAGATACGCAGTATTTT. The encoded protein is CASSQRRLGSTDTQYF.

This clonotype was detected only a few times. The rearrangement joins TRBV5-4 to TRBJ2-2; TRBD2 matches at 10 bases. Trimming removed 6 bases from V and 5 bases from J; junction bases left unmatched: 7. The germline V gene has CDR1 SGHNT and CDR2 YYREEE (reference sequence). This CDR3 region has 15 residues. CDR3 residues: CASKSGGAWTGELFF. The CDR3 coding sequence is TGTGCCAGCAAGAGCGGGGGGGCCTGGACCGGGGAGCTGTTTTTT.

There are many counts of this clonotype. The chain links TRBV27 to TRBJ1-5; 8 nucleotides align to TRBD1. The CDR3 has 15 residues. V was clipped by 5 bases and J by 3 bases; unmatched bases: 6. CDR1 is MNHEY, CDR2 SMNVEV, per germline (reference sequence). The CDR3 is CASSKDRAVNQPQHF. CDR3 sequence (DNA): TGTGCCAGCAGTAAGGACAGGGCCGTCAATCAGCCCCAGCATTTT.

This clonotype was recorded many times. J is TRBJ2-5 and V is TRBV7-2; tentatively, D is TRBD2 (6 bases). The CDR3 contains 18 residues. Germline assignment: CDR1 SGHTA and CDR2 FQGNSA. Trimming cost V 1 base and J 5 bases, with 23 bases left between them. CDR3 sequence reads: CASSLDRGSSSDGETQYF. The CDR3 DNA reads TGTGCCAGCAGCTTAGATCGTGGGTCGTCTAGCGATGGGGAGACCCAGTACTTC.

V is TRBV9 and J is TRBJ2-3; 7 nucleotides agree with TRBD2. V shed 0 bases and J 5 bases; nucleotides not matched to a gene: 6. The CDR3 consists of 15 residues. CDR1 is SGDLS and CDR2 is YYNGEE in the germline V gene. CDR3 loop: CASSVVGRVGDTQYF. DNA for the CDR3: TGTGCCAGCAGCGTAGTGGGGAGGGTTGGAGATACGCAGTATTTT.

This clonotype was detected only a few times. The chain employs TRBV28 and TRBJ2-6; TRBD1 is a possible D gene (6 bases). Germline V lookup: CDR1 MDHEN, CDR2 SYDVKM. This CDR3 comprises 20 residues. V was pared by 3 bases and J by 0 bases, with 21 bases between. Here the CDR3 reads CASSFFRARGRGSGANVLTF. The CDR3 DNA reads TGTGCCAGCAGTTTTTTTCGGGCGAGGGGGAGAGGCTCTGGGGCCAACGTCCTGACTTTC. Using reference TRBV28 and TRBJ2-6 for the parts outside the CDR3, the full variable domain is DVKVTQSSRYLVKRTGEKVFLECVQDMDHENMFWYRQDPGLGLRLIYFSYDVKMKEKGDIPEGYSVSREKKERFSLILESASTNQTSMYLCASSFFRARGRGSGANVLTFGAGSRLTVL.

V gene TRBV28 combines with J gene TRBJ1-3; the match to TRBD1 covers 9 bases. The CDR3 consists of 17 residues. Germline V gives CDR1 MDHEN, CDR2 SYDVKM. V was pared by 5 bases and J by 2 bases, with 10 bases of the junction left unmatched. The chain's CDR3 is CASSLPGTGTAGNTIYF. CDR3 bases: TGTGCCAGCAGTCTCCCGGGGACAGGGACGGCTGGAAACACCATATATTTT.

The rearrangement uses TRBV20-1 and TRBJ1-2; 8 bases map to TRBD1. Unmatched junction bases numbered 10, after V lost 3 bases and J lost 7 bases. From germline, CDR1 is DFQATT and CDR2 SNEGSKA (reference sequence). This CDR3 comprises 14 residues. The CDR3 DNA reads as TGCAGTGCTAGCCTGCCAGGGGGCCGGGGTGGCTACACCTTC. The encoded protein is CSASLPGGRGGYTF.

The CDR3 region is CASSFPLAGGNEQFF. The DNA for the CDR3 is TGTGCCAGCAGTTTCCCTCTAGCGGGAGGCAATGAGCAGTTCTTC. The V call is TRBV28, the J call TRBJ2-1; 11 nucleotides line up with TRBD2. There are 15 residues in the CDR3. Germline CDR1 is MDHEN and CDR2 is SYDVKM. Trimming removed 3 bases from V and 6 bases from J; junction bases left unmatched: 4.

The CDR3 region is CASSGDKLAGVGGELFF. The CDR3 region has the DNA TGTGCCAGCAGCGGCGATAAACTAGCGGGAGTGGGCGGGGAGCTGTTTTTT. The chain employs TRBV9 and TRBJ2-2, with 11 bases fitting TRBD2. This CDR3 comprises 17 residues. The germline gives CDR1 SGDLS, CDR2 YYNGEE. Germline trimming cut 3 bases from V and 7 bases from J; bases unmatched to any gene: 11.

This clonotype was picked up many times. The genes are TRBV5-8 and TRBJ1-5; D is unresolved. Per germline, CDR1 SGHTS and CDR2 YDEGEE. The CDR3 consists of 11 residues. Trimming pared 4 bases from V and 9 bases from J, leaving 8 bases between. CDR3 in amino acids: CASSKPGPQHF. In DNA form, the CDR3 reads TGTGCCAGCAGCAAACCGGGGCCCCAGCATTTT.

This clonotype was seen repeatedly, ten times or more. The V call is TRBV11-2, the J call TRBJ1-6; perhaps TRBD1 as D (5 bases). The CDR3 has 14 residues. V shed 0 bases and J shed 14 bases, with 14 bases lying between them. The germline V gene encodes CDR1 SGHAT and CDR2 FQNNGV. CDR3 bases: TGTGCCAGCAGCTTAGACAGGACTTGGGGGGCCCTCCACTTT. This sequence encodes CASSLDRTWGALHF.

This clonotype appeared once. The V gene is TRBV28, the J gene TRBJ2-3; D tentatively fits TRBD1 or TRBD2 (5 bases each). The V gene's germline CDR1 is MDHEN and CDR2 SYDVKM. V was clipped by 6 bases and J by 0 bases, with 13 bases between them. CDR3 size: 15 residues. In DNA, the CDR3 is TGTGCCAGCAGGGGAGACAGCCCGAGCACAGATACGCAGTATTTT. Translating gives CASRGDSPSTDTQYF.

This sequence joins TRBV5-6 and TRBJ1-2; D gene uncertain. Per the germline V gene, CDR1 is SGHDT and CDR2 is YYEEEE. The CDR3 runs 15 residues. V was shortened by 5 bases and J by 0 bases, with 14 bases between the two germline ends. In DNA, the CDR3 is TGTGCCAGCAGGGACCTTACTAGAGCTAACTATGGCTACACCTTC. It encodes CASRDLTRANYGYTF.

Ten or more counts support this clonotype. This chain links TRBV20-1 with TRBJ1-2; TRBD1 agrees at 8 bases. Germline trimming cut 6 bases from V and 2 bases from J; bases unmatched to any gene: 17. CDR3 length: 17 residues. Looked up from germline, CDR1 is DFQATT and CDR2 is SNEGSKA (reference sequence). DNA of the CDR3: TGCAGTGCCCAAGGGGGGACAGGCCTATGGCGAAACTATGGCTACACCTTC. Its translation: CSAQGGTGLWRNYGYTF.

Many counts were recorded for this clonotype. The CDR3 is CSARDLRERGTGELFF. The CDR3 bases are TGCAGTGCTAGAGATCTCCGGGAAAGGGGCACCGGGGAGCTGTTTTTT. The gene calls are TRBV20-1 and TRBJ2-2; D assignment may be TRBD1 or TRBD2 (5 bases each). The CDR3 runs to 16 residues. Germline V gene lookup returns CDR1 DFQATT and CDR2 SNEGSKA (reference sequence). Trimming took 0 bases from V and 4 from J, leaving 15 bases between them.

There are many counts of this clonotype. The V and J genes are TRBV11-2 and TRBJ1-2; 8 nucleotides agree with TRBD1. The CDR3 has 15 residues. Trimming cost V 3 bases and J 5 bases; bases outside gene matches: 8. Germline lookup yields CDR1 SGHAT and CDR2 FQNNGV. The CDR3 is CASSFVPQGGYGYTF. DNA of the CDR3: TGTGCCAGCAGCTTCGTGCCACAGGGGGGGTATGGCTACACCTTC.

This clonotype was picked up many times. This chain uses TRBV10-3 with TRBJ1-2; TRBD1 might be the D (5 bases). The germline V and J ends were trimmed by 5 bases and 8 bases, with 9 bases remaining between them. The CDR3 sequence is 11 residues long. Germline lookup yields CDR1 ENHRY and CDR2 SYGVKD. CDR3 residues: CAISLPGGYTF. The CDR3 nucleotides are TGTGCCATCAGTCTCCCAGGGGGCTACACCTTC.

This clonotype was found many times. For the CDR3, the DNA is TGTGCCAGCAGCCAAGAGAGGTCAGATCCCTACGAGCAGTACTTC. Translation gives CASSQERSDPYEQYF. The gene calls are TRBV11-1 and TRBJ2-7, with D hard to call. Germline CDR1 and CDR2: SGHAT and FQDESV (reference sequence). CDR3 size: 15 residues. The V and J ends lost 5 bases and 2 bases respectively, with 16 bases between them.

This clonotype was observed many times. The chain joins TRBV2 to TRBJ1-6, with D unclear. Trimming cost V 7 bases and J 8 bases, with 12 bases left between them. The CDR3 covers 13 residues. Germline CDR1 SNHLY, CDR2 FYNNEI. The CDR3 loop reads CASTETNHSPLHF. CDR3 in DNA: TGTGCCAGCACCGAGACGAATCATTCACCCCTCCACTTT. The whole variable domain, filled in from reference TRBV2 and TRBJ1-6, reads EPEVTQTPSHQVTQMGQEVILRCVPISNHLYFYWYRQILGQKVEFLVSFYNNEISEKSEIFDDQFSVERPDGSNFTLKIRSTKLEDSAMYFCASTETNHSPLHFGNGTRLTVT.